A selection of T cell receptor beta chains follows, all from one sample in a study of graft-versus-host responses after intestinal transplantation. TCRdb keeps only in-frame clones here, not all; method: immunoSEQ multiplex PCR. Here the sample spans under 8,000 clones, about 68% being singletons. Sample: ileum tissue, taken roughly 230 days after intestinal transplant. These receptors were obtained from a human patient who received an intestinal transplant, so some T cells may come from the graft donor. The CDR3 runs from the conserved cysteine through the conserved F or W. Fields, in order: J gene, D gene, V gene, clone size, CDR3 protein, CDR3 DNA. A D gene is named only where the DNA matches it firmly. Not all rows give a size; the values are once, few, many and, for expanded clones, a class.

>TRBJ2-6|.|TRBV4-1|.
CASSQGHSGANVLTF
TGCGCCAGCAGCCAAGGACACTCTGGGGCCAACGTCCTGACTTTC
>TRBJ2-7|TRBD1|TRBV6-1|.
CASRTTGYSYEQYF
TGTGCCAGCAGGACGACAGGGTATTCCTACGAGCAGTACTTC
>TRBJ1-4|.|TRBV6-5|.
CASSYNGANEKLFF
TGTGCCAGCAGTTACAATGGAGCTAATGAAAAACTGTTTTTT
>TRBJ2-1|.|TRBV7-8|.
CASSLALFPRSEYNEQFF
TGTGCCAGCAGCTTAGCGCTCTTCCCCCGATCCGAGTACAATGAGCAGTTCTTC
>TRBJ1-2|TRBD1|TRBV30|few
CAWRDRGEGYTF
TGTGCCTGGAGAGACAGGGGGGAGGGCTACACCTTC
>TRBJ1-4|.|TRBV11-1|.
CASSRNEKLFF
TGTGCCAGCAGCCGTAATGAAAAACTGTTTTTT
>TRBJ1-2|.|TRBV20-1|.
CSVTGSGGYTF
TGCAGTGTAACGGGTTCGGGGGGCTACACCTTC
>TRBJ2-3|TRBD1|TRBV7-6|.
CASSLEGTGLDTQYF
TGTGCCAGCAGCTTAGAGGGGACAGGGTTGGATACGCAGTATTTT
>TRBJ1-1|.|TRBV27|once
CASSLSIGGNTEAFF
TGTGCCAGCAGTTTATCGATAGGGGGGAACACTGAAGCTTTCTTT
>TRBJ2-5|TRBD1|TRBV7-6|.
CASSPTGLQETQYF
TGTGCCAGCAGTCCGACAGGGCTCCAAGAGACCCAGTACTTC
>TRBJ1-5|.|TRBV28|.
CASSSNDFNNQPQHF
TGTGCCAGCAGTTCCAACGACTTCAACAATCAGCCCCAGCATTTT